These 2 T cell receptor beta chains came from one sample sequenced in a study of blood T cells in healthy people across ages. A second PCR, run for about 6 to 12 cycles, used a sample-barcoded 5' primer plus a J-beta primer mix. TCRdb redid the calling of the 5' RACE reads with MiXCR, one entry per CDR3 protein. The sample records some 1.5 million distinct CDR3 sequences, 25% to 30% being singletons. Sequenced sample: blood. The receptors come from a woman under 40 in good health.

This clonotype came up a few times. The chain links TRBV2 to TRBJ2-7; D possibly corresponds to TRBD1 (5 bases). The CDR3 runs 14 residues. CDR1 and CDR2 from the germline V gene are SNHLY and FYNNEI. V lost 2 bases, J lost 2 bases, and 10 bases lay in between. CDR3 nucleotides: TGTGCCAGCAGTGAACAGGGATCCCCCTACGAGCAGTACTTC. It specifies CASSEQGSPYEQYF. The entire variable domain, with the rest obtained from reference TRBV2 and TRBJ2-7, is as follows: EPEVTQTPSHQVTQMGQEVILRCVPISNHLYFYWYRQILGQKVEFLVSFYNNEISEKSEIFDDQFSVERPDGSNFTLKIRSTKLEDSAMYFCASSEQGSPYEQYFGPGTRLTVT.

This clonotype showed up just a few times. The CDR3: CASSLSRVGNEKLFF. The CDR3 bases are TGTGCCAGCAGTTTGTCTAGGGTCGGGAACGAAAAACTGTTTTTT. The chain is built from TRBV12-3 or TRBV12-4 and TRBJ1-4; D ambiguous. The ends were cut back, 3 bases at V and 8 bases at J, with 16 bases in the middle. The CDR3 spans 15 residues.